This TCR beta chain is drawn from a study of tumor-infiltrating lymphocytes in oesophageal squamous cell carcinoma. The V and J ends lost 5 bases and 1 base, in that order; junction bases with no gene match: 3. Germline lookup yields CDR1 SGHTA and CDR2 FQGTGA. The CDR3 totals 14 residues. TCRdb itself ran the PCR reads through MiXCR, one entry per CDR3 protein. The sample consists of about 20,000 distinct CDR3 sequences, 35% to 50% of them appearing once. The receptor comes from a male donor with esophageal squamous cell carcinoma. Sequencing was done on a sample of esophageal tumor tissue. The chain recombines TRBV7-3 with TRBJ1-2, with 8 bases lining up with TRBD1. CDR3 in DNA: TGTGCCAGCAGCGCGACAGGGGATAACTATGGCTACACCTTC. This sequence encodes CASSATGDNYGYTF.